A selection of T cell receptor beta chains follows, all from one sample in a study of T cells in localized non-small cell lung cancer. Here immunoSEQ multiplex PCR was the method, and the copy in TCRdb shows in-frame clones only, minus some. This sample has around 29,000 clones, with more than 85% found just once. The source material was peripheral blood, sampled before any cancer treatment. These receptors were obtained from a female donor over 55 with stage I lung adenocarcinoma. The CDR3 runs from the conserved cysteine through the conserved F or W. Each record gives: D gene, V gene, J gene, clone size, CDR3 DNA, CDR3 protein. D genes are given only for firm matches. Only part of the rows carry a size: once, few, many, or a class if the clone is expanded.

TRBD1	TRBV14	TRBJ2-5	NA	TGTGCCAGCACCCCCCTTGCGGGACAGGGGGTTGAGACCCAGTACTTC	CASTPLAGQGVETQYF
TRBD1	TRBV5-6	TRBJ1-6	few	TGTGCCAGCAGCTTTTTGGGATGGGGGCAGGGGGCCAATTCACCCCTCCACTTT	CASSFLGWGQGANSPLHF
NA	TRBV2	TRBJ2-3	NA	TGTGCCAGCAGTGAACGGGGGAGAGTGGGCACAGATACGCAGTATTTT	CASSERGRVGTDTQYF
NA	TRBV5-6	TRBJ2-1	NA	TGTGCCAGCAGCTTCGGAGGGACCTCCTACAATGAGCAGTTCTTC	CASSFGGTSYNEQFF
NA	TRBV19	TRBJ1-3	NA	TGTGCCAGTAGTATGCAGGACTCTGGAAACACCATATATTTT	CASSMQDSGNTIYF
NA	TRBV27	TRBJ1-3	NA	TGTGCCACCCGACGGGACCTCTCTGGAAACACCATATATTTT	CATRRDLSGNTIYF
TRBD1	TRBV7-3	TRBJ2-1	NA	TGTGCCAGCAGCTTCCGACAGGGAGATGAGCAGTTCTTC	CASSFRQGDEQFF
NA	TRBV5-6	TRBJ2-1	NA	TGTGCCAGCGAGGGCCCCAGAAGCGTCAATGAGCAGTTCTTC	CASEGPRSVNEQFF
NA	TRBV21-1	TRBJ2-5	NA	TGTGCCAGCAGCAAAGTTAAAAAAAAGGACAGGGGCACTAATCACGCCAAAGAGACCCAGTACTTC	CASSKVKKKDRGTNHAKETQYF
NA	TRBV5-1	TRBJ2-2	NA	TGCGCCAGCAGCTCCGTAGGGCAGGTCGGGATCGGGGAGCTGTTTTTT	CASSSVGQVGIGELFF
NA	TRBV5-1	TRBJ1-2	few	TGCGCCAGCAGCTTGTCAGGGGTCGGTACTCGCTACACCTTC	CASSLSGVGTRYTF
TRBD1	TRBV5-1	TRBJ2-1	NA	TGCGCCAGCAGCTTGGGGCAGGGGGCGAACGACAATGAGCAGTTCTTC	CASSLGQGANDNEQFF
NA	TRBV7-8	TRBJ1-2	NA	TGTGCCAGCAGCCAACCCCCCAGTAACTATGGCTACACCTTC	CASSQPPSNYGYTF
NA	TRBV28	TRBJ1-2	NA	TGTGCCAGCAGCCTCCCCGGGCCACCTAACTATGGCTACACCTTC	CASSLPGPPNYGYTF
NA	TRBV2	TRBJ1-6	NA	TGTGCCAGCAGTCAGGATTCACCCCTCCACTTT	CASSQDSPLHF
NA	TRBV28	TRBJ1-1	NA	TGTGCCAGCAGTACCGACCAGACAGGCGCCGATGAAGCTTTCTTT	CASSTDQTGADEAFF
NA	TRBV27	TRBJ2-7	NA	TGTGCCAGCAGATCACCAGGGCAGAGCTCCTACGAGCAGTACTTC	CASRSPGQSSYEQYF
NA	TRBV5-1	TRBJ2-6	NA	TGCGCCAGCAGCTTGGACGGGTTGGTAGGCTCTGGGGCCAACGTCCTGACTTTC	CASSLDGLVGSGANVLTF
TRBD1	TRBV5-6	TRBJ1-2	once	TGTGCCAGCAGCTCAGGGGGAAGGGGCCGGAACTATGGCTACACCTTC	CASSSGGRGRNYGYTF
NA	TRBV4-1	TRBJ1-2	NA	TGCGCCACCAGAGAAGCCTCTTCTCTAAACTATGGCTACACCTTC	CATREASSLNYGYTF
NA	TRBV5-1	TRBJ2-1	NA	TGCGCCAGCAGCCCCCTAGAAGTTCCCGGGGACAATGAGCAGTTCTTC	CASSPLEVPGDNEQFF
NA	TRBV7-9	TRBJ1-1	NA	TGTGCCAGCAGCTCCTGGATGAACACTGAAGCTTTCTTT	CASSSWMNTEAFF
NA	TRBV28	TRBJ1-1	NA	TGTGCCAGCAGAAAGGGCACTGAAGCTTTCTTT	CASRKGTEAFF
TRBD1	TRBV30	TRBJ2-1	NA	TGTGCCTGGATCCCTATGGTGGGACAGGGAACGAATGAGCAGTTCTTC	CAWIPMVGQGTNEQFF
NA	TRBV5-1	TRBJ1-2	NA	TGCGCCAGCAGCTTGGGACAATTGGGGGACTATGGCTACACCTTC	CASSLGQLGDYGYTF
NA	TRBV6-1	TRBJ1-2	NA	TGTGCCAGCAGCTTTTCAGGGGAAGGCTACACCTTC	CASSFSGEGYTF
NA	TRBV5-5	TRBJ2-4	NA	TGTGCCAGCAGCCTGACAACCTCAACCCAAAACATTCAGTACTTC	CASSLTTSTQNIQYF
TRBD2	TRBV7-2	TRBJ2-3	NA	TGTGCCAGCAGCTTAGTAGGGACTAGCTTCACAGATACGCAGTATTTT	CASSLVGTSFTDTQYF
TRBD2	TRBV29-1	TRBJ2-3	NA	TGCAGCGTTGATGGCGGGAGCGGGACAGATACGCAGTATTTT	CSVDGGSGTDTQYF
TRBD1	TRBV15	TRBJ1-6	once	TGTGCCACCAGCGGAAAAGACAGGGGCAATTCACCCCTCCACTTT	CATSGKDRGNSPLHF
NA	TRBV4-1	TRBJ1-2	NA	TGCGCCAGCAGCCAAGTGGGAGCGGGAGTGGGAACTCATAACTATGGCTACACCTTC	CASSQVGAGVGTHNYGYTF
TRBD1	TRBV15	TRBJ1-2	once	TGTGCCACCAGCAGTCACCAGGGGGATGGCTACACCTTC	CATSSHQGDGYTF
NA	TRBV6-1	TRBJ1-2	NA	TGTGCCAGCACGACTACGGACAGTTACTATGGCTACACCTTC	CASTTTDSYYGYTF
NA	TRBV6-5	TRBJ1-1	NA	TGTGCCAGCAGTTACGGGCAGGTTAACACTGAAGCTTTCTTT	CASSYGQVNTEAFF
NA	TRBV18	TRBJ1-5	NA	TGTGCCAGCTCACCCGGCAGAAATCAGCCCCAGCATTTT	CASSPGRNQPQHF
TRBD1	TRBV13	TRBJ2-3	NA	TGTGCCAGCAGCATTCGACAGGGCGGCTTCACAGATACGCAGTATTTT	CASSIRQGGFTDTQYF
NA	TRBV28	TRBJ2-7	NA	TGTGCCAGCAGTTTAAATATCGAGCAGTACTTC	CASSLNIEQYF
TRBD2	TRBV6-1	TRBJ2-1	NA	TGTGCCAGCAGAAGACTAGCGGGAGTTTCTGAGCAGTTCTTC	CASRRLAGVSEQFF
TRBD1	TRBV30	TRBJ1-5	NA	TGTGCCTGGAGTGCCGACAGGGTTCAGCCCCAGCATTTT	CAWSADRVQPQHF
NA	TRBV5-1	TRBJ1-1	NA	TGCGCCAGCAGCTTGGCCCTAAGTAGCACGAACACTGAAGCTTTCTTT	CASSLALSSTNTEAFF
NA	TRBV5-1	TRBJ1-1	NA	TGCGCCAGCAGCTTAGTGGGGGAATCGAACACTGAAGCTTTCTTT	CASSLVGESNTEAFF
TRBD2	TRBV7-4	TRBJ2-2	NA	TGTGCCAGCAGCCCAACTAGCGCGGCAACCGGGGAGCTGTTTTTT	CASSPTSAATGELFF
NA	TRBV30	TRBJ2-1	NA	TGTGCCTGGAGTGATAGTAGCCGAGCTAATGAGCAGTTCTTC	CAWSDSSRANEQFF
TRBD1	TRBV11-2	TRBJ1-4	NA	TGTGCCAGCAGCACCCGGGACAGGTGGAATGAAAAACTGTTTTTT	CASSTRDRWNEKLFF
TRBD1	TRBV5-4	TRBJ2-3	NA	TGTGCCAGCAGCACGGGACAGAGCACAGATACGCAGTATTTT	CASSTGQSTDTQYF
TRBD1	TRBV6-5	TRBJ1-1	few	TGTGCCAGCAGCCTACCCCGACAGGGGAACACTGAAGCTTTCTTT	CASSLPRQGNTEAFF
TRBD2	TRBV7-3	TRBJ2-3	NA	TGTGCCAGCAGCTCTGGACTAGCGGGGTTTGCAGATACGCAGTATTTT	CASSSGLAGFADTQYF
NA	TRBV5-1	TRBJ1-6	NA	TGCGCCAGCAGCTTGGCCCCGGACGTCTATAATTCACCCCTCCACTTT	CASSLAPDVYNSPLHF
TRBD2	TRBV18	TRBJ2-1	once	TGTGCCAGCTCACCACCCTCTAGCGGGGGGGCCAGGGAGCAGTTCTTC	CASSPPSSGGAREQFF
NA	TRBV20-1	TRBJ2-7	NA	TGCAGTGCTCCGGCCAGCTACGAGCAGTACTTC	CSAPASYEQYF
NA	TRBV29-1	TRBJ2-1	NA	TGCAGCGTTGGTCGGGGTAATGAGCAGTTCTTC	CSVGRGNEQFF